The 17 T cell receptor beta chains given below trace back to one sample, sequenced in a study of OX40 agonist ivuxolimab in advanced cancers. The table came from immunoSEQ multiplex PCR; TCRdb's copy has only in-frame clones and leaves some out. This sample has approximately 61,000 clones, with 70% to 90% found just once. Specimen: CD4+ or CD8+ T cells sorted from blood, collected in a trial of the OX40 agonist ivuxolimab. These receptors were obtained from an adult with an advanced solid tumor such as melanoma, head and neck, liver or kidney cancer.

This sequence joins TRBV28 and TRBJ1-6; D is undetermined. There are 15 residues in the CDR3. Per the germline V gene, CDR1 is MDHEN and CDR2 is SYDVKM. V dropped 7 bases and J dropped 1 base, with 11 bases sitting between them. The CDR3 protein is CASTQGWSYNSPLHF. The CDR3 nucleotides read TGTGCCAGCACCCAAGGTTGGTCCTATAATTCACCCCTCCACTTT.

The chain is built from TRBV19 and TRBJ1-5; no firm D call. The CDR3 consists of 16 residues. Germline V CDR1 and CDR2: LNHDA, SQIVND (reference sequence). Trimming stripped 3 bases from V and 2 bases from J, with 14 bases between. The CDR3 nucleotides are TGTGCCAGTAGTATGGCGGCCGCGAATGGCAATCAGCCCCAGCATTTT. Amino acids: CASSMAAANGNQPQHF.

The chain recombines TRBV9 with TRBJ2-3; D unresolved. The V gene's germline CDR1 is SGDLS and CDR2 YYNGEE. V gave up 0 bases and J gave up 3 bases, with 11 bases separating them. The CDR3 spans 15 residues. The CDR3 DNA reads TGTGCCAGCAGCGTAGGGGGTTCGGTGACAGATACGCAGTATTTT. Protein sequence: CASSVGGSVTDTQYF.

This chain connects TRBV21-1 to TRBJ2-7; no DNA check was done on the table's D call, TRBD2. TRBV21-1 is a pseudogene. This CDR3 has 16 residues. The CDR3 DNA follows: TGTGCCAGCAGCAGGGAAGCGGGGGTGCGGGACTACGAGCAGTACTTC. Its protein is CASSREAGVRDYEQYF.

V usage is TRBV7-2 and J usage is TRBJ2-1, with 9 bases matching TRBD2. V lost 3 bases and J lost 15; bases outside the gene matches: 3. The CDR3 is made up of 11 amino acids. Germline V gene lookup returns CDR1 SGHTA and CDR2 FQGNSA. Here the CDR3 DNA reads TGTGCCAGCAGCTTTGCGGGGGGGTGGTTCTTC. Encoded protein: CASSFAGGWFF.

This sequence joins TRBV2 and TRBJ1-6; no firm D call. This CDR3 has 19 amino acids. The germline gives CDR1 SNHLY, CDR2 FYNNEI. The germline V and J ends were trimmed by 7 bases and 0 bases, with 22 bases remaining between them. The chain's CDR3 is CASKRALRSLSSYNSPLHF. CDR3 in DNA: TGTGCCAGCAAGAGGGCCCTAAGAAGCCTAAGCTCCTATAATTCACCCCTCCACTTT.

The V call is TRBV19, the J call TRBJ1-5, with TRBD1 identical over 11 bases. Trimming cost V 11 bases and J 7 bases; bases outside gene matches: 10. The CDR3 is 14 residues long. Germline loops: CDR1 LNHDA, CDR2 SQIVND (reference sequence). The CDR3 bases are TGTGCCGGGTCGGACAGGGGGCTAGAACAGCCCCAGCATTTT. This encodes CAGSDRGLEQPQHF.

The chain has TRBV5-4 and TRBJ1-1; tentative D call: TRBD1 (6 bases). The CDR3 totals 15 residues. V lost 5 bases to trimming and J lost 0 bases, with 14 bases between them. CDR1 is SGHNT, CDR2 YYREEE, per germline (reference sequence). The CDR3 sequence is CASSNRDILNTEAFF. In DNA, the CDR3 is TGTGCCAGCAGTAATAGGGACATCCTGAACACTGAAGCTTTCTTT.

This chain uses TRBV4-2 with TRBJ1-1; the D is unclear. Germline CDR1 is LGHNA and CDR2 is YNFKEQ. This CDR3 comprises 12 residues. The ends were cut back, 1 base at V and 3 bases at J, with 3 bases in the middle. In DNA form, the CDR3 reads TGTGCCAGCAGCCAAGTGGACACTGAAGCTTTCTTT. Protein product: CASSQVDTEAFF.

The CDR3 sequence: CASSYSQGDRIQYF. The CDR3 DNA follows: TGTGCCAGCAGTTACTCCCAGGGGGATAGGATTCAGTACTTC. The chain combines TRBV6-5 with TRBJ2-4, with 7 positions matching TRBD1. Trimming took 0 bases from V and 10 from J; bases not matched to a gene: 6. The CDR3 consists of 14 residues. Germline assignment: CDR1 MNHEY and CDR2 SVGAGI.

This chain joins TRBV29-1 and TRBJ2-5; the match to TRBD1 covers 10 bases. V lost 6 bases to trimming and J lost 2 bases; unmatched junction nucleotides: 0. The CDR3 is 12 amino acids. Germline values: CDR1 SQVTM, CDR2 ANQGSEA. The CDR3: CSVGQGQETQYF. As DNA, the CDR3 is TGCAGCGTGGGACAGGGGCAAGAGACCCAGTACTTC. The whole variable domain, filled in from reference TRBV29-1 and TRBJ2-5, reads SAVISQKPSRDICQRGTSLTIQCQVDSQVTMMFWYRQQPGQSLTLIATANQGSEATYESGFVIDKFPISRPNLTFSTLTVSNMSPEDSSIYLCSVGQGQETQYFGPGTRLLVL.

A note on this clone: The limits of the CDR3 on the DNA are not certain, so only TCRdb's listed CDR3 is given. The J gene is TRBJ2-7, the V gene TRBV5-1. Germline values: CDR1 SGHRS, CDR2 YFSETQ. The CDR3 contains 16 residues when both ends are counted. The chain's CDR3 is CASSFGPGPNTGEQYF.

The J gene is TRBJ2-7, the V gene TRBV18, with 11 positions matching TRBD2. J lost 7 bases, V lost 4 bases, and 12 bases had no gene match. The CDR3 runs to 16 residues. CDR1 is KGHSH and CDR2 is LQKENI in the germline V gene. The CDR3 is CASSRSSGGTIKEQYF. In DNA form, the CDR3 reads TGTGCCAGCTCACGATCTAGCGGGGGGACTATTAAAGAGCAGTACTTC.

This clone was seen just once. The chain is built from TRBV4-1 and TRBJ2-2, with unresolved D. The CDR3 sequence is 12 residues long. The germline gives CDR1 MGHRA, CDR2 YSYEKL. Trimming pared 2 bases from V and 12 bases from J, leaving 10 bases between. The CDR3 DNA sequence: TGCGCCAGCAGCCAAAGCCCTTGGAAGCTGTTTTTT. Translating it yields CASSQSPWKLFF.

The chain combines TRBV21-1 with TRBJ1-1; the D call in the table, TRBD1, was not verified against the DNA. TRBV21-1 is labeled a pseudogene. The CDR3 totals 14 residues. DNA of the CDR3: TGTGCCAGCAACAGGGGGCCCCGGAACACTGAAGCTTTCTTT. Translating gives CASNRGPRNTEAFF.

This chain connects TRBV7-2 to TRBJ1-2; the match to TRBD1 covers 9 bases. Unmatched junction bases numbered 11, after V lost 6 bases and J lost 6 bases. Germline CDR1 and CDR2: SGHTA and FQGNSA. The CDR3 contains 15 residues. The CDR3 region has the DNA TGTGCCAGCAGTTTCATTCCGGGACAGGGAGATGGCTACACCTTC. Translation: CASSFIPGQGDGYTF.

This clone was recorded only once. The chain joins TRBV6-5 to TRBJ1-1; TRBD1 might be the D (5 bases). The V end was cut by 6 bases, the J end by 0 bases, with 11 bases between. CDR1 MNHEY and CDR2 SVGAGI come from the germline V gene. CDR3 length: 14 amino acids. The CDR3: CASRRDLMNTEAFF. The CDR3 region has the DNA TGTGCCAGCAGAAGGGACCTCATGAACACTGAAGCTTTCTTT.